This is a list of T cell receptor beta chains from one sample in a study of T cells in Graves' hyperthyroidism and ophthalmopathy. TCRdb re-derived calls from the multiplex PCR reads in MiXCR, one entry per CDR3 protein. The sample lists about 300,000 distinct CDR3 sequences, around a fifth occurring once. The specimen was blood. All receptors derive from a middle-aged man with Graves' ophthalmopathy. Each CDR3 is given with its conserved first and last residue. Fields, in order: CDR3 protein, CDR3 DNA, clone size, D gene, J gene, V gene. The D gene is left open where the match is weak. Expanded clones get a size class; other rows say once, few or many, or leave the size out.

CDR3aa: CASSSPGLAGDKYEQYF
CDR3nt: TGTGCCAGCAGCTCGCCGGGACTAGCGGGAGACAAGTACGAGCAGTACTTC
abundance: many
d_gene: TRBD2
j_gene: TRBJ2-7
v_gene: TRBV11-2

CDR3aa: CASSPGASAYDTQYF
CDR3nt: TGTGCCAGCAGTCCCGGCGCTAGCGCCTACGACACGCAGTATTTT
abundance: many
d_gene: .
j_gene: TRBJ2-3
v_gene: TRBV28

CDR3aa: CASSPTPGTSLTYEQYF
CDR3nt: TGTGCCAGCAGCCCAACGCCCGGGACTAGCCTCACCTACGAGCAGTACTTC
abundance: few
d_gene: TRBD2
j_gene: TRBJ2-7
v_gene: TRBV3-1

CDR3aa: CATSDSDRGAGELFF
CDR3nt: TGTGCCACCAGTGATTCTGACAGGGGGGCCGGGGAGCTGTTTTTT
abundance: .
d_gene: TRBD1
j_gene: TRBJ2-2
v_gene: TRBV24-1

CDR3aa: CASSEGGLSYEQYF
CDR3nt: TGTGCCAGCAGTGAGGGGGGCTTGTCCTACGAGCAGTACTTC
abundance: .
d_gene: .
j_gene: TRBJ2-7
v_gene: TRBV2

CDR3aa: CASSQQIVEGHTEAFF
CDR3nt: TGCGCCAGCAGCCAACAAATCGTGGAGGGGCACACTGAAGCTTTCTTT
abundance: many
d_gene: .
j_gene: TRBJ1-1
v_gene: TRBV4-1

CDR3aa: CASSLGDLHNEQFF
CDR3nt: TGCGCCAGCAGCTTGGGGGATCTGCACAATGAGCAGTTCTTC
abundance: .
d_gene: .
j_gene: TRBJ2-1
v_gene: TRBV5-1

CDR3aa: CASSSFGQGRQPQHF
CDR3nt: TGTGCCAGTAGTTCTTTCGGACAGGGGAGACAGCCCCAGCATTTT
abundance: .
d_gene: TRBD1
j_gene: TRBJ1-5
v_gene: TRBV19

CDR3aa: CASSESGSLGEQYF
CDR3nt: TGTGCCAGCAGCGAGAGCGGGTCATTAGGCGAGCAGTACTTC
abundance: few
d_gene: .
j_gene: TRBJ2-7
v_gene: TRBV9

CDR3aa: CASSETVSVSATQYF
CDR3nt: TGTGCCAGCAGTGAAACAGTGTCGGTTTCTGCTACGCAGTATTTT
abundance: many
d_gene: .
j_gene: TRBJ2-3
v_gene: TRBV2